These 2 T cell receptor beta chains originate from one sample sequenced in a study of CD8+CD57+ T cells in acquired aplastic anemia. TCR beta VDJ combinations and CDR3 sequences were profiled from genomic DNA. TCRdb itself ran the reads through MiXCR, one entry per CDR3 protein. Of 400,000 to 450,000 distinct CDR3 sequences listed, 65% to 80% are singletons. The sample comprised sorted CD4+, CD8+, or CD8+CD57+ T cells (not recorded which) from PBMCs. These receptors originate from a human donor in good health, serving as a control.

The genes are TRBV10-3 and TRBJ1-5; D is undetermined. This CDR3 is 15 amino acids long. Trimming shortened V by 10 bases and J by 3 bases, and 19 bases separated the two germline ends. The V gene's germline CDR1 is ENHRY and CDR2 SYGVKD. CDR3 in amino acids: CASRYAHSVNQPQHF. As DNA, the CDR3 is TGTGCCAGCAGGTACGCCCACTCCGTCAATCAGCCCCAGCATTTT.

Concerning this clonotype itself: Because it lacks the conserved phenylalanine or tryptophan at the end, this CDR3 is likely a read error. Because the CDR3's place on the DNA is in doubt, the DNA is left out and the CDR3 is given as listed by TCRdb. The chain recombines TRBV7-3 with TRBJ1-1. From germline, CDR1 is SGHTA and CDR2 FQGTGA. Counting both end residues, the CDR3 totals 13 amino acids. The CDR3 sequence is CASTAGEDTLKFS.